This TCR beta chain stems from a study of T cell repertoires in aging, cancer and after chemotherapy. Across the study: Pre- and post-chemotherapy samples were paired from glioblastoma patients treated with temozolomide-based therapy. The full dataset contained 8.5 million to 10 million TCR reads.

V lost 5 bases and J lost 7; bases outside the gene matches: 9. Germline V gives CDR1 SGHAT, CDR2 FQDESV (reference sequence). The CDR3 runs 16 residues. TRB rearrangements spanning V, D and J were amplified using mixed TRB-A/B primers. TCRdb fed the multiplex PCR reads into MiXCR, producing one record per CDR3 protein. The sample includes 2,200 or so distinct CDR3 sequences, about 24% of them seen just once. Relative to its sample, this clonotype is medium-sized (0.01 to 0.1%). Its specificity is unknown. Whole-study results and caveats: Loss of evenness, beyond lost richness, contributed to age-related TCR diversity decline in cancer patients. In each cancer cohort, median generation probability increased across chemotherapy, suggesting thymic output rebounded.

Amplification of TCR beta used genomic DNA extracted from peripheral blood. This receptor was obtained from a human donor with a solid tumor. Sequencing input: blood. V is TRBV11-1 and J is TRBJ1-6, with TRBD1 matching 9 bases. CDR3 nucleotides: TGTGCCAGCAGCCCCGACTCCGGGACAGGGAATTCACCCCTCCACTTT. Amino acids: CASSPDSGTGNSPLHF.